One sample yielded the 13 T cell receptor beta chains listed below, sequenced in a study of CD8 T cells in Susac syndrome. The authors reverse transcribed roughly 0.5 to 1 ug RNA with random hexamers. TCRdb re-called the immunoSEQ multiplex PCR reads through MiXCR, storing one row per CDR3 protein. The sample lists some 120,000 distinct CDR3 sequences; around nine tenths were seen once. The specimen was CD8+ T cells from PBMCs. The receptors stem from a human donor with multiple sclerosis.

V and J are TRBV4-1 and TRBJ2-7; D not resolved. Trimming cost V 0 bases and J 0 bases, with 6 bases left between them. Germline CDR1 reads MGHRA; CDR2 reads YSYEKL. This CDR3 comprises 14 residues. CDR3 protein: CASSQDLSSYEQYF. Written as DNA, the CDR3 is TGCGCCAGCAGCCAAGATCTTAGCTCCTACGAGCAGTACTTC.

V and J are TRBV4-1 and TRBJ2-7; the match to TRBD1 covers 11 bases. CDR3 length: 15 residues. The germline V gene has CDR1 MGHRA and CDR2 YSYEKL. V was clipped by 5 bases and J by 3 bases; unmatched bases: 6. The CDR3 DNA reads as TGCGCCAGCAGCTATTCCGGGACAGGGGGCTACGAGCAGTACTTC. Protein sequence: CASSYSGTGGYEQYF.

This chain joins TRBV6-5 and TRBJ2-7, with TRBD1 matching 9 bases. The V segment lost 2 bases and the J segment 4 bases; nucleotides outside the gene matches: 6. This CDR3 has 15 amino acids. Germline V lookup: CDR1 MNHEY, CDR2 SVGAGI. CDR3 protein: CASSYGTGSSYEQYF. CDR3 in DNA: TGTGCCAGCAGTTACGGGACAGGGAGTAGTTACGAGCAGTACTTC.

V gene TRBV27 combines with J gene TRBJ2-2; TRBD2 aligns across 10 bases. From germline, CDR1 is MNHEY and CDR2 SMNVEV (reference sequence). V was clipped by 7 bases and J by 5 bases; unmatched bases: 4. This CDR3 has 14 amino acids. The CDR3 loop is CASTELAGTGELFF. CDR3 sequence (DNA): TGTGCCAGCACGGAACTAGCGGGAACCGGGGAGCTGTTTTTT.

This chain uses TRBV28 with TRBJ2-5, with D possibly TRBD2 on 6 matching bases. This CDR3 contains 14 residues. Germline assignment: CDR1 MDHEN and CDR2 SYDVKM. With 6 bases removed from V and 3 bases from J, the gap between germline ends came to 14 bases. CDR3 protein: CASSPRLEKETQYF. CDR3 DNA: TGTGCCAGCAGCCCCCGACTAGAAAAAGAGACCCAGTACTTC.

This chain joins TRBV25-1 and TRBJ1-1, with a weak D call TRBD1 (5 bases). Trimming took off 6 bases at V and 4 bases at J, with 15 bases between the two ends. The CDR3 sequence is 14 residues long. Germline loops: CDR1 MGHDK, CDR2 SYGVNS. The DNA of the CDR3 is TGTGCCAGCAGCATATTCGGGGGGATCACTGAAGCTTTCTTT. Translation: CASSIFGGITEAFF.

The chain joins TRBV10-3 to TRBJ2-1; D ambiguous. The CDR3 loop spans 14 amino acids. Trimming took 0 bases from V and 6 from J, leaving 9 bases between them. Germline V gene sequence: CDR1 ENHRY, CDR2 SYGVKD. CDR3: CAISESMLVNEQFF. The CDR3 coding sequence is TGTGCCATCAGTGAGTCGATGCTAGTCAATGAGCAGTTCTTC.

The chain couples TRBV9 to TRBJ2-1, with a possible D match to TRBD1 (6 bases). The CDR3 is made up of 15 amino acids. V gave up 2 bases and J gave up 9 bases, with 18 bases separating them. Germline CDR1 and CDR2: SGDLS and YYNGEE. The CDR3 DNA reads TGTGCCAGCAGCGTCTGGGGGCTGACTCTGGGTGAGCAGTTCTTC. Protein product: CASSVWGLTLGEQFF.

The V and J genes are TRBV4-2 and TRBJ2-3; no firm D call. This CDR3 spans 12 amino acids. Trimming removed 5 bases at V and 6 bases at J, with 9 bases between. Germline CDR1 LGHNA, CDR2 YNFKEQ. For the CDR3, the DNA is TGTGCCAGCAGCGGCACTGGGGATACGCAGTATTTT. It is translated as CASSGTGDTQYF.

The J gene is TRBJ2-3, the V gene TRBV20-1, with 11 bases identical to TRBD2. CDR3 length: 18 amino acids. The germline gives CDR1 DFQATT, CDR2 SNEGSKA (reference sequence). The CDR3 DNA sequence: TGCAGCCTCCGGGATGGCCTAGCGGGAGGAGGGGGCACAGATACGCAGTATTTT. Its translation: CSLRDGLAGGGGTDTQYF.

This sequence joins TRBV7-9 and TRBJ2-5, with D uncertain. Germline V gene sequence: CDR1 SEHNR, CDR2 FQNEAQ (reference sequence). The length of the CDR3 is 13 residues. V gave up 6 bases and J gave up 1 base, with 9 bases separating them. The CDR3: CASSSPGQETQYF. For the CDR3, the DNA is TGTGCCAGCAGTTCCCCCGGCCAAGAGACCCAGTACTTC.

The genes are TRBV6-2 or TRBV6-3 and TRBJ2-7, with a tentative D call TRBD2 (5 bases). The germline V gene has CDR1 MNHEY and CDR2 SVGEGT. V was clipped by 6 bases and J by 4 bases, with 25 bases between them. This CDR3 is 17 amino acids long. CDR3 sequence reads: CASSPNLREKGPYEQYF. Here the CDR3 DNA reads TGTGCCAGCAGCCCCAACCTGAGGGAGAAGGGCCCGTACGAGCAGTACTTC.

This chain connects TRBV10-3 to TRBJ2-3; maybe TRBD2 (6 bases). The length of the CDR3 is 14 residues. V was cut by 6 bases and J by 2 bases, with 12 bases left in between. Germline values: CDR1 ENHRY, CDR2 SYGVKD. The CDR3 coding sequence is TGTGCCATCAGACGAGGACTATTCACAGATACGCAGTATTTT. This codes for CAIRRGLFTDTQYF.